Below, 24 T cell receptor beta chains from the same sample are listed, as sequenced in a study of blood T cell repertoires in COVID-19. Libraries were prepared by immunoSEQ multiplex PCR; TCRdb keeps only in-frame clonotypes and omits some of them. The repertoire holds more than 80,000 clones, with approximately 84% as singletons. Sequenced input: peripheral blood. These receptors originate from a woman aged 55-75 years with acute or convalescent COVID-19.

The genes are TRBV7-2 and TRBJ1-1, with 10 positions matching TRBD1. Germline lookup yields CDR1 SGHTA and CDR2 FQGNSA. With V trimmed by 4 bases and J by 0 bases, 8 bases remained unmatched. This CDR3 spans 17 amino acids. The CDR3 loop is CASSSGQGGHMNTEAFF. CDR3 in DNA: TGTGCCAGCAGCTCCGGACAGGGGGGACATATGAACACTGAAGCTTTCTTT.

V and J are TRBV7-9 and TRBJ2-7, with D perhaps TRBD2 (5 bases). The ends were cut back, 5 bases at V and 0 bases at J, with 11 bases in the middle. This CDR3 region has 14 residues. Germline CDR1 reads SEHNR; CDR2 reads FQNEAQ (reference sequence). CDR3 protein: CASSAGSDSYEQYF. CDR3 DNA sequence: TGTGCCAGCAGCGCGGGTTCTGACTCCTACGAGCAGTACTTC.

CDR3 sequence: CASSEAGTGGYEQYF. The CDR3 region has the DNA TGTGCCAGCAGTGAAGCCGGGACAGGGGGCTACGAGCAGTACTTC. The chain recombines TRBV6-1 with TRBJ2-7, with 11 bases lining up with TRBD1. The germline CDR1 and CDR2 sequences are MNHNS and SASEGT. The trim removed 0 bases at V and 3 bases at J, leaving 1 base unmatched. This CDR3 comprises 15 residues.

The rearrangement joins TRBV12-3 or TRBV12-4 to TRBJ1-1; a weak D match, TRBD1 (5 bases). Trimming stripped 3 bases from V and 2 bases from J, with 7 bases between. This CDR3 spans 13 amino acids. The CDR3 bases are TGTGCCAGCAGTTTTGGGGCTAACACTGAAGCTTTCTTT. This gives the protein CASSFGANTEAFF.

The chain couples TRBV6-6 to TRBJ1-5; 9 bases agree with TRBD1. Germline loops: CDR1 MNHNY, CDR2 SVGAGI (reference sequence). Trimming took 6 bases from V and 5 from J; bases not matched to a gene: 2. The CDR3 has 13 residues. The CDR3 DNA sequence: TGTGCCAGCAGACAGGGGGCTGATCAGCCCCAGCATTTT. This sequence encodes CASRQGADQPQHF.

J is TRBJ2-7 and V is TRBV19; TRBD2 agrees at 8 bases. J was trimmed by 5 bases and V by 5 bases; bases with no gene match: 8. Per the germline V gene, CDR1 is LNHDA and CDR2 is SQIVND (reference sequence). The CDR3 runs 14 residues. CDR3: CASSFSGSVHEQYF. As DNA, the CDR3 is TGTGCCAGTAGTTTCAGCGGGAGCGTCCACGAGCAGTACTTC.

V and J are TRBV28 and TRBJ2-1; 8 nucleotides match TRBD2. CDR1 and CDR2 (germline): MDHEN, SYDVKM. The ends lost 5 bases at V and 0 bases at J; junction bases unmatched: 9. The CDR3 sequence is 17 residues long. The CDR3 sequence is CASSPSGLGSSYNEQFF. The CDR3 DNA sequence: TGTGCCAGCAGTCCCTCGGGACTAGGTAGCTCCTACAATGAGCAGTTCTTC.

V usage is TRBV6-1 and J usage is TRBJ2-7; the D is unclear. CDR1 and CDR2 from the germline V gene are MNHNS and SASEGT. This CDR3 has 14 amino acids. Trimming shortened V by 0 bases and J by 3 bases, and 9 bases separated the two germline ends. As DNA, the CDR3 is TGTGCCAGCAGTGAAGCTAGAGGTATCTACGAGCAGTACTTC. Translated: CASSEARGIYEQYF.

This clone was counted once. The chain combines TRBV2 with TRBJ1-6, with 9 bases lining up with TRBD1. This CDR3 contains 16 residues. V shed 6 bases and J 7 bases; nucleotides not matched to a gene: 10. Looked up from germline, CDR1 is SNHLY and CDR2 is FYNNEI. In DNA, the CDR3 is TGTGCCAGCAGACCGGACAGGGGCTTTAACAATTCACCCCTCCACTTT. This encodes CASRPDRGFNNSPLHF.

The rearrangement links TRBV7-2 to TRBJ2-3; D not resolved. The CDR3 contains 17 residues. CDR1 is SGHTA, CDR2 FQGNSA, per germline. The V gene lost 1 base and the J gene lost 5 bases, with 19 bases spanning the gap. The CDR3 DNA reads as TGTGCCAGCAGCTTAGATTTTAGTGTATCCTCAGGAGATACGCAGTATTTT. As protein: CASSLDFSVSSGDTQYF.

This chain links TRBV5-1 with TRBJ1-5, with D hard to call. The CDR3 loop spans 15 amino acids. Per the germline V gene, CDR1 is SGHRS and CDR2 is YFSETQ. V dropped 0 bases and J dropped 3 bases, with 10 bases sitting between them. CDR3 bases: TGCGCCAGCAGCTTGGGTGGGCAGATCAATCAGCCCCAGCATTTT. Its translation is CASSLGGQINQPQHF.

V and J are TRBV5-6 and TRBJ2-1; TRBD2 agrees at 10 bases. Trimming took 2 bases from V and 2 from J; bases not matched to a gene: 1. The CDR3 spans 15 residues. CDR1 is SGHDT and CDR2 is YYEEEE in the germline V gene. The CDR3 loop reads CASSLGLAAYNEQFF. Here the CDR3 DNA reads TGTGCCAGCAGCTTAGGACTAGCGGCCTACAATGAGCAGTTCTTC.

The chain is built from TRBV7-2 and TRBJ2-2; 8 bases are shared with TRBD2. The CDR3 sequence is 16 residues long. Germline V gene sequence: CDR1 SGHTA, CDR2 FQGNSA. V was clipped by 3 bases and J by 0 bases; unmatched bases: 3. The CDR3 nucleotides read TGTGCCAGCAGCTTTCGGGGGGGTTCGAACACCGGGGAGCTGTTTTTT. This gives the protein CASSFRGGSNTGELFF.

This clone has only a few counts. The CDR3 bases are TGCGCCAGCAGGATCATTGGGACAGCCCAAGAGACCCAGTACTTC. It codes for CASRIIGTAQETQYF. V usage is TRBV5-1 and J usage is TRBJ2-5; 7 nucleotides align to TRBD1. Losses at the gene ends were 5 bases for V and 1 base for J; bases not matched to a gene: 8. The germline V gene encodes CDR1 SGHRS and CDR2 YFSETQ. CDR3 size: 15 residues.

There are many counts of this clone. The chain uses TRBV5-1 and TRBJ1-4; no firm D call. Germline loops: CDR1 SGHRS, CDR2 YFSETQ. The V end lost 0 bases, the J end lost 6 bases, and 6 bases lay between the germline ends. This CDR3 has 13 residues. DNA for the CDR3: TGCGCCAGCAGCTTGGCCCCGTATGAAAAACTGTTTTTT. It encodes CASSLAPYEKLFF.

This chain connects TRBV20-1 to TRBJ2-1, with a weak D call TRBD2 (6 bases). Per the germline V gene, CDR1 is DFQATT and CDR2 is SNEGSKA (reference sequence). The CDR3 loop spans 11 amino acids. V was trimmed by 3 bases and J by 7 bases, leaving 7 bases between them. As DNA, the CDR3 is TGCAGTGCTAGCGGGGGTAATGAGCAGTTCTTC. Its protein product is CSASGGNEQFF.

The chain is built from TRBV5-1 and TRBJ2-7; 10 bases fit TRBD2. Germline V gene lookup returns CDR1 SGHRS and CDR2 YFSETQ. The junction had 4 bases not matched to a gene; V was cut back by 0 bases and J by 4 bases. This CDR3 is 15 amino acids long. CDR3 sequence: CASSLASGSGYEQYF. In DNA, the CDR3 is TGCGCCAGCAGCTTGGCTAGCGGGAGTGGATACGAGCAGTACTTC.

DNA for the CDR3: TGTGCCACCAGCATCCGGGGCTCTGGGGCCAACGTCCTGACTTTC. Translating it yields CATSIRGSGANVLTF. This chain connects TRBV15 to TRBJ2-6; D possibly corresponds to TRBD2 (5 bases). The CDR3 contains 15 residues. Germline CDR1 and CDR2: LNHNV and YYDKDF (reference sequence). The V end was cut by 4 bases, the J end by 0 bases, with 7 bases between.

The V gene is TRBV7-3, the J gene TRBJ2-1; 10 nucleotides line up with TRBD2. CDR3 size: 16 residues. The J segment lost 8 bases and the V segment lost 3 bases, leaving 10 bases of the junction unmatched. Germline V gene lookup returns CDR1 SGHTA and CDR2 FQGTGA. The CDR3 loop is CASSFQASGRRDEQFF. CDR3 bases: TGTGCCAGCAGCTTCCAAGCTAGCGGGAGAAGGGATGAGCAGTTCTTC.

The genes are TRBV27 and TRBJ2-7, with 14 bases that match TRBD2. Germline CDR1 is MNHEY and CDR2 is SMNVEV (reference sequence). The CDR3 has 15 amino acids. The trim removed 5 bases at V and 5 bases at J, leaving 5 bases unmatched. The CDR3 DNA reads TGTGCCAGCAGTACCGGGACTAGCGGGAGTAACGAGCAGTACTTC. The encoded protein is CASSTGTSGSNEQYF.

The V and J genes are TRBV2 and TRBJ1-5; D uncertain. The germline V and J ends were trimmed by 1 base and 0 bases, with 4 bases remaining between them. The germline V gene has CDR1 SNHLY and CDR2 FYNNEI. The CDR3 contains 14 residues. CDR3 loop: CASSEVYSNQPQHF. The DNA of the CDR3 is TGTGCCAGCAGTGAAGTTTATAGCAATCAGCCCCAGCATTTT. Based on the CDR3 plus reference TRBV2 and TRBJ1-5, the full variable domain is EPEVTQTPSHQVTQMGQEVILRCVPISNHLYFYWYRQILGQKVEFLVSFYNNEISEKSEIFDDQFSVERPDGSNFTLKIRSTKLEDSAMYFCASSEVYSNQPQHFGDGTRLSIL.

The genes are TRBV6-5 and TRBJ2-1, with 9 bases matching TRBD1. This CDR3 is built from 15 residues. With 6 bases clipped from V and 2 bases from J, the junction kept 5 bases outside the gene matches. CDR1 and CDR2 from the germline V gene are MNHEY and SVGAGI. The chain's CDR3 is CASSQDRGTYNEQFF. The CDR3 DNA sequence: TGTGCCAGCAGCCAGGACAGGGGAACCTACAATGAGCAGTTCTTC.

This rearrangement joins TRBV2 to TRBJ2-3; 10 nucleotides align to TRBD2. CDR1 is SNHLY and CDR2 is FYNNEI in the germline V gene. V was clipped by 4 bases and J by 2 bases; unmatched bases: 3. CDR3 length: 15 amino acids. The chain's CDR3 is CASSALAGVTDTQYF. The CDR3 bases are TGTGCCAGCAGTGCCCTAGCGGGAGTCACAGATACGCAGTATTTT.

The rearrangement uses TRBV9 and TRBJ2-5; no clear D. V shed 2 bases and J shed 0 bases, with 8 bases lying between them. CDR1 SGDLS and CDR2 YYNGEE come from the germline V gene. The CDR3 extends over 14 amino acids. The CDR3 DNA follows: TGTGCCAGCAGCGTTACAGTGTACCAAGAGACCCAGTACTTC. Residues: CASSVTVYQETQYF. Full variable domain (outside the CDR3, taken from reference TRBV9 and TRBJ2-5): DSGVTQTPKHLITATGQRVTLRCSPRSGDLSVYWYQQSLDQGLQFLIQYYNGEERAKGNILERFSAQQFPDLHSELNLSSLELGDSALYFCASSVTVYQETQYFGPGTRLLVL.